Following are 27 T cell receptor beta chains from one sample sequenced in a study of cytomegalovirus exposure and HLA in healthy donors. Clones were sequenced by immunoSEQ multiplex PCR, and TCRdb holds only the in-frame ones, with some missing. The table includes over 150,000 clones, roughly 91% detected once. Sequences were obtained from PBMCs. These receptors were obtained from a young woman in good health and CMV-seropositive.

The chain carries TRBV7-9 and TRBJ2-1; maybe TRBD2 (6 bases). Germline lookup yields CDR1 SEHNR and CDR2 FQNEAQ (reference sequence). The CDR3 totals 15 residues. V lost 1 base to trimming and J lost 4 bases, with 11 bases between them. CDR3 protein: CASSLGGILYNEQFF. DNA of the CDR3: TGTGCCAGCAGCTTAGGCGGGATCCTTTACAATGAGCAGTTCTTC.

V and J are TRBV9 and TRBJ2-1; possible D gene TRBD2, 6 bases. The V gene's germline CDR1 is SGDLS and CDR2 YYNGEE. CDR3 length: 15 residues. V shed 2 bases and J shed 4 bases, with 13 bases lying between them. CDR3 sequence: CASSVLSGLYNEQFF. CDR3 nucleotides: TGTGCCAGCAGCGTCCTTAGCGGCTTATACAATGAGCAGTTCTTC. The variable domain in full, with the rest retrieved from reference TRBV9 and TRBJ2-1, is DSGVTQTPKHLITATGQRVTLRCSPRSGDLSVYWYQQSLDQGLQFLIQYYNGEERAKGNILERFSAQQFPDLHSELNLSSLELGDSALYFCASSVLSGLYNEQFFGPGTRLTVL.

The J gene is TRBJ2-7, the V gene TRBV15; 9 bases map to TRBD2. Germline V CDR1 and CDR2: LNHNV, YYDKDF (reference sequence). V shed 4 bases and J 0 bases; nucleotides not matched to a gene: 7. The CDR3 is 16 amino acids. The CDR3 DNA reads TGTGCCACCAGCAAGGGGCCGACTAGCGGCTCCTACGAGCAGTACTTC. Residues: CATSKGPTSGSYEQYF.

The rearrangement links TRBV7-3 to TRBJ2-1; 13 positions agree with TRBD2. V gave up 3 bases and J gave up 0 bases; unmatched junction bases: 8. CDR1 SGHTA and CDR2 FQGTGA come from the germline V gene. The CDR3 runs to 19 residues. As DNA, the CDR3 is TGTGCCAGCAGCTTCAGTCGACTAGCGGGAGGAAGCTCCTACAATGAGCAGTTCTTC. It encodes CASSFSRLAGGSSYNEQFF.

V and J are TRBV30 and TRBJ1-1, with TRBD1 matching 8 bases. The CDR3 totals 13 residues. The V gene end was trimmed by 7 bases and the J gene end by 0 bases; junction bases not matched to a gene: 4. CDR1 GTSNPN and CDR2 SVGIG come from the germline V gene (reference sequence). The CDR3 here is CAFDRGMNTEAFF. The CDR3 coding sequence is TGTGCCTTTGACAGGGGAATGAACACTGAAGCTTTCTTT.

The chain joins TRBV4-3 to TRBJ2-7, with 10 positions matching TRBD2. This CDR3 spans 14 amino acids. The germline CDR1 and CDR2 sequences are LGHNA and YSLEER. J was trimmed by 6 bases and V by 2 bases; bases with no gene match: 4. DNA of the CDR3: TGCGCCAGCAGCCAACTAGCGGGAGAGGGCGAGCAGTACTTC. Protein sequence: CASSQLAGEGEQYF.

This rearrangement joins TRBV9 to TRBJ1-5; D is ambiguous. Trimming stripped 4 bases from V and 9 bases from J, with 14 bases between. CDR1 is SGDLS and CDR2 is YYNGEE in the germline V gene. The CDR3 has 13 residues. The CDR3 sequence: CASSIAGKGPQHF. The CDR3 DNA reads TGTGCCAGCAGCATTGCAGGTAAAGGGCCCCAGCATTTT.

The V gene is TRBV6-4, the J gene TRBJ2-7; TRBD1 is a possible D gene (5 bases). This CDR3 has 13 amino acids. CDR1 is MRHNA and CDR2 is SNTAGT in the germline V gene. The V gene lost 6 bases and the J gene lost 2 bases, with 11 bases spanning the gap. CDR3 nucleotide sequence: TGTGCCAGCAGCATAGACAGCACCTACGAGCAGTACTTC. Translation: CASSIDSTYEQYF.

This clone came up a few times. Here the CDR3 DNA reads TGTGCCAGTAGTCCTACCGCCTCCGGGACAGGGTACGGCTACACCTTC. This encodes CASSPTASGTGYGYTF. The chain uses TRBV19 and TRBJ1-2; 9 bases map to TRBD1. J was trimmed by 8 bases and V by 5 bases; bases with no gene match: 15. Germline-derived CDR1 and CDR2 are LNHDA and SQIVND (reference sequence). There are 16 residues in the CDR3. Supplemented by reference TRBV19 and TRBJ1-2, the full variable domain reads DGGITQSPKYLFRKEGQNVTLSCEQNLNHDAMYWYRQDPGQGLRLIYYSQIVNDFQKGDIAEGYSVSREKKESFPLTVTSAQKNPTAFYLCASSPTASGTGYGYTFGSGTRLTVV.

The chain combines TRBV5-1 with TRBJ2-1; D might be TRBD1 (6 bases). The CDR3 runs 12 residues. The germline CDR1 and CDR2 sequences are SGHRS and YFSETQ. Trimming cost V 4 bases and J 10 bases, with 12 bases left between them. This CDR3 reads CASSEPGHEQFF. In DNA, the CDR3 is TGCGCCAGCAGCGAGCCGGGACACGAGCAGTTCTTC.

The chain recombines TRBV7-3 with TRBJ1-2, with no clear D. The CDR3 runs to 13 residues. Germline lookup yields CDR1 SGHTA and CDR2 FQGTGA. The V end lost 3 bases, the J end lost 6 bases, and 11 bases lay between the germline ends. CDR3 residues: CASSLRRGDGYTF. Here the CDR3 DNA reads TGTGCCAGCAGCTTGAGGCGGGGTGATGGCTACACCTTC.

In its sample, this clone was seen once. DNA for the CDR3: TGTGCTAGTGGATACGGGGGGAAAGGCTACACCTTC. Its translation is CASGYGGKGYTF. The rearrangement uses TRBV12-5 and TRBJ1-2; perhaps TRBD1 as D (5 bases). The V end lost 6 bases, the J end lost 8 bases, and 13 bases lay between the germline ends. This CDR3 is built from 12 residues. Germline CDR1 reads LGHNT; CDR2 reads FRNRAP.

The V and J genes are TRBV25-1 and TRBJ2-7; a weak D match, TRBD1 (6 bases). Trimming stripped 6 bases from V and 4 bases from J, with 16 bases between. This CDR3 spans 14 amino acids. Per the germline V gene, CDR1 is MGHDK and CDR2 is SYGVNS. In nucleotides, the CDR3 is TGTGCCAGCAGACCCTCAGGGGCTAGTTACGAGCAGTACTTC. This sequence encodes CASRPSGASYEQYF.

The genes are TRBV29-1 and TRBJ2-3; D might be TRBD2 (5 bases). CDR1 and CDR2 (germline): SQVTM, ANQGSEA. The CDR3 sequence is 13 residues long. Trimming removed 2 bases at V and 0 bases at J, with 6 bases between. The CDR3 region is CSVERGSTDTQYF. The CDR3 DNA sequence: TGCAGCGTTGAACGCGGGAGCACAGATACGCAGTATTTT.

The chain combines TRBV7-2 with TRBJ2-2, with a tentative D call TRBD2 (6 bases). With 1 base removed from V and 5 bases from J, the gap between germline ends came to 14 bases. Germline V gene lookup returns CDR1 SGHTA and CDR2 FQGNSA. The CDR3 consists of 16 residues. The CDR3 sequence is CASSLVPGVETGELFF. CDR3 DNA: TGTGCCAGCAGCTTAGTTCCGGGAGTGGAAACCGGGGAGCTGTTTTTT.

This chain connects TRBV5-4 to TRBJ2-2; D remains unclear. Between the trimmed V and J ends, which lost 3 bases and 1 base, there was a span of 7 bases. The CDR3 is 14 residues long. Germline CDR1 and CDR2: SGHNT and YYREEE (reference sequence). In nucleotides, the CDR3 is TGTGCCAGCAGCTATTCCGGGAACACCGGGGAGCTGTTTTTT. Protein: CASSYSGNTGELFF. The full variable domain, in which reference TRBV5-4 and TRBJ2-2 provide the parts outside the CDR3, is ETGVTQSPTHLIKTRGQQVTLRCSSQSGHNTVSWYQQALGQGPQFIFQYYREEENGRGNFPPRFSGLQFPNYSSELNVNALELDDSALYLCASSYSGNTGELFFGEGSRLTVL.

CDR3 region: CASSPSDRSQPQHF. CDR3 bases: TGTGCCAGCAGCCCGTCGGACAGGAGTCAGCCCCAGCATTTT. The genes are TRBV5-8 and TRBJ1-5; 7 nucleotides line up with TRBD1. The ends lost 4 bases at V and 6 bases at J; junction bases unmatched: 7. The V gene's germline CDR1 is SGHTS and CDR2 YDEGEE. The CDR3 is 14 amino acids.

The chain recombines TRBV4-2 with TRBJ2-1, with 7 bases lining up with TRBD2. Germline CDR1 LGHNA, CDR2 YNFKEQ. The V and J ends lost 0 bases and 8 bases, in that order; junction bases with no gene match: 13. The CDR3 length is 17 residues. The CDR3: CASSQDPYGGSRDEQFF. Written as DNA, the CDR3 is TGTGCCAGCAGCCAAGACCCTTATGGCGGGAGTAGAGATGAGCAGTTCTTC.

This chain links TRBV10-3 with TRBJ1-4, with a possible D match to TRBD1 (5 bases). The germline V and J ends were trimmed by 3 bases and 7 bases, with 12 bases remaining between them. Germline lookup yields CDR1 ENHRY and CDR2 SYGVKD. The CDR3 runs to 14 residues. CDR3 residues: CAISEGGVGEKLFF. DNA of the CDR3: TGTGCCATCAGTGAAGGAGGGGTTGGTGAAAAACTGTTTTTT.

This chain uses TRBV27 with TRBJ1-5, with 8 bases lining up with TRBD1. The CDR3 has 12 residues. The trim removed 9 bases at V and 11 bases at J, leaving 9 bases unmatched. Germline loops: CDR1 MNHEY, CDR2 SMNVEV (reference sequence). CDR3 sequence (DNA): TGTGCCAGTAAAGACAGGGGATCCGCCCAGCATTTT. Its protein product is CASKDRGSAQHF.

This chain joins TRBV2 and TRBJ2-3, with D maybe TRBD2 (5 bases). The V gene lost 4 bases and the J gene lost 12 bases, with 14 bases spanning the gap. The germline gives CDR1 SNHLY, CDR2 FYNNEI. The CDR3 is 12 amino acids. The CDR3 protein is CASSGPPGEQYF. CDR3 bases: TGTGCCAGCAGTGGACCTCCCGGGGAACAGTATTTT.

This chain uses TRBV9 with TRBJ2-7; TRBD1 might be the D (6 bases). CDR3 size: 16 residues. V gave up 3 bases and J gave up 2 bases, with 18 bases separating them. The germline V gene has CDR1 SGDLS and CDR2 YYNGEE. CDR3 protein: CASSARDKQTTYEQYF. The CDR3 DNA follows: TGTGCCAGCAGCGCGAGGGACAAGCAAACGACCTACGAGCAGTACTTC.

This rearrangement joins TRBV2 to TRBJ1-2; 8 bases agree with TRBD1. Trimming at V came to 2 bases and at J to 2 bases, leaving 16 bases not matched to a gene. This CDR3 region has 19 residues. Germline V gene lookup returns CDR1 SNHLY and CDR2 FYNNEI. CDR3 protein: CASSEFGFGQGSGNYGYTF. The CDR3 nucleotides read TGTGCCAGCAGTGAATTTGGTTTCGGACAGGGTTCGGGCAACTATGGCTACACCTTC.

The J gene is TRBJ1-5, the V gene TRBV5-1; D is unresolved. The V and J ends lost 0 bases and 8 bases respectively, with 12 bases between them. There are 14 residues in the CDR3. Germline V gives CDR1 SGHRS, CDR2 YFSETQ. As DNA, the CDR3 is TGCGCCAGCAGCTTGGAGTCAGGTTCTGAGCCCCAGCATTTT. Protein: CASSLESGSEPQHF.

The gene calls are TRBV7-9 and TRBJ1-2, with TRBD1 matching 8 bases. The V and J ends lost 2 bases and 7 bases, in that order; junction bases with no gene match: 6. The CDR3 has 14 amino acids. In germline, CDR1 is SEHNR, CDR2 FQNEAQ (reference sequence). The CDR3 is CASSLSRQGSGYTF. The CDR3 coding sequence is TGTGCCAGCAGCTTAAGTCGACAGGGGAGTGGCTACACCTTC. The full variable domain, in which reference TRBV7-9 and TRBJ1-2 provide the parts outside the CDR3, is DTGVSQNPRHKITKRGQNVTFRCDPISEHNRLYWYRQTLGQGPEFLTYFQNEAQLEKSRLLSDRFSAERPKGSFSTLEIQRTEQGDSAMYLCASSLSRQGSGYTFGSGTRLTVV.

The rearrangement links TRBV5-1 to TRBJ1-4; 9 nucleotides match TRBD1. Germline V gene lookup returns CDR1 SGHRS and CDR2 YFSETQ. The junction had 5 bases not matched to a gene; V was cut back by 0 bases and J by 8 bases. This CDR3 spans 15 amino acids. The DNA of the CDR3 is TGCGCCAGCAGCTTGGACGGGACAGGGAACGAAAAACTGTTTTTT. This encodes CASSLDGTGNEKLFF. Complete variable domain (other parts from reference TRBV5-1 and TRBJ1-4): KAGVTQTPRYLIKTRGQQVTLSCSPISGHRSVSWYQQTPGQGLQFLFEYFSETQRNKGNFPGRFSGRQFSNSRSEMNVSTLELGDSALYLCASSLDGTGNEKLFFGSGTQLSVL.

CDR3 protein: CASSSGQHSGTGELFF. CDR3 DNA: TGTGCCAGCAGCTCCGGGCAGCATAGCGGGACCGGGGAGCTGTTTTTT. The rearrangement links TRBV7-3 to TRBJ2-2; 7 nucleotides match TRBD2. Germline V gene sequence: CDR1 SGHTA, CDR2 FQGTGA. This CDR3 is 16 amino acids long. V lost 4 bases to trimming and J lost 5 bases; unmatched junction nucleotides: 10.